The 27 T cell receptor beta chains listed next were all sequenced from one sample in a study of blood T cell repertoires in COVID-19. Assay: immunoSEQ multiplex PCR; the TCRdb copy retains only in-frame clones and omits some. The repertoire holds about 100,000 clones, with approximately 91% as singletons. Sequenced sample: peripheral blood. The receptors stem from a man in his forties or fifties with active COVID-19.

The V gene is TRBV5-1, the J gene TRBJ1-2; possibly TRBD1 for D (5 bases). The CDR3 is 13 residues long. Per germline, CDR1 SGHRS and CDR2 YFSETQ. With 4 bases removed from V and 5 bases from J, the gap between germline ends came to 12 bases. The CDR3 DNA sequence: TGCGCCAGCAGCATGGGACTCCGATATGGCTACACCTTC. This gives the protein CASSMGLRYGYTF.

The chain combines TRBV3-1 (or the pseudogene TRBV3-2) with TRBJ2-1; D is perhaps TRBD2 (7 bases). The CDR3 totals 17 residues. In germline, CDR1 is LGHDT, CDR2 YNNKEL (reference sequence). Trimming left V 0 bases short and J 12 bases short, with 24 bases between. As DNA, the CDR3 is TGTGCCAGCAGCCAAGATCTGCCCGGCGGGGGCCACCATGGGCAGTTCTTC. It codes for CASSQDLPGGGHHGQFF.

This rearrangement joins TRBV19 to TRBJ2-4; the D gene is possibly TRBD2 (5 bases). Germline CDR1 and CDR2: LNHDA and SQIVND (reference sequence). There are 16 residues in the CDR3. Between the trimmed V and J ends, which lost 10 bases and 2 bases, there was a span of 21 bases. The CDR3 nucleotides read TGTGCCACGGGTTACCTGGGAAGGGAGACCAAAAACATTCAGTACTTC. It encodes CATGYLGRETKNIQYF.

A remark on this clone: Relative to the germline gene, one junction end is altered; a read error may explain this. The chain uses TRBV6-5 and TRBJ1-5; no clear D gene. The CDR3 spans 14 residues. The germline V gene encodes CDR1 MNHEY and CDR2 SVGAGI. The CDR3 DNA reads TGTGCCAGCAGTCCCCGGGAGGTAAATCATCCCCAGCATTTT. It is translated as CASSPREVNHPQHF.

The V call is TRBV5-4, the J call TRBJ1-6; D is perhaps TRBD1 (6 bases). The length of the CDR3 is 15 residues. V was trimmed by 0 bases and J by 7 bases, leaving 11 bases between them. Germline-derived CDR1 and CDR2 are SGHNT and YYREEE (reference sequence). CDR3 protein: CASSLVGGPNSPLHF. The CDR3 DNA follows: TGTGCCAGCAGCTTGGTAGGGGGACCCAATTCACCCCTCCACTTT.

CDR3 amino acids: CASSMARRGLLNNEQFF. For the CDR3, the DNA is TGTGCCAGTAGTATGGCTCGCAGGGGGCTGTTAAACAATGAGCAGTTCTTC. The chain has TRBV19 and TRBJ2-1; 8 bases align to TRBD1. The length of the CDR3 is 17 residues. Germline V gene sequence: CDR1 LNHDA, CDR2 SQIVND (reference sequence). With 3 bases clipped from V and 5 bases from J, the junction kept 12 bases outside the gene matches.

This clone appeared once. This rearrangement joins TRBV2 to TRBJ2-2; 9 nucleotides align to TRBD2. Germline CDR1 is SNHLY and CDR2 is FYNNEI. This CDR3 has 16 residues. Trimming took 8 bases from V and 2 from J; bases not matched to a gene: 9. CDR3 sequence (DNA): TGTGCCAGCCGCTGGAGGCGGGAGGGCAACACCGGGGAGCTGTTTTTT. Translating gives CASRWRREGNTGELFF.

This clone was recorded a few times. The V and J genes are TRBV12-3 or TRBV12-4 and TRBJ1-5; no clear D. This CDR3 has 13 amino acids. V was shortened by 7 bases and J by 6 bases, with 13 bases between the two germline ends. DNA of the CDR3: TGTGCCAGCACCTCGGGAGCCGGTCAGCCCCAGCATTTT. It is translated as CASTSGAGQPQHF.

The V gene is TRBV2, the J gene TRBJ2-5, with 13 bases fitting TRBD2. Per germline, CDR1 SNHLY and CDR2 FYNNEI. CDR3 length: 15 residues. V dropped 6 bases and J dropped 1; count of bases not matched to a gene: 2. CDR3 in amino acids: CASRRLAGGQETQYF. The DNA of the CDR3 is TGTGCCAGCAGAAGACTAGCGGGGGGCCAAGAGACCCAGTACTTC.

V usage is TRBV6-5 and J usage is TRBJ1-5, with a tentative D call TRBD1 (5 bases). Per the germline V gene, CDR1 is MNHEY and CDR2 is SVGAGI. V lost 6 bases and J lost 4, with 13 bases in between. This CDR3 contains 14 residues. CDR3 sequence reads: CASSFTGGNQPQHF. The CDR3 DNA is TGTGCCAGCAGCTTCACGGGGGGGAATCAGCCCCAGCATTTT.

V gene TRBV7-6 combines with J gene TRBJ2-1; D perhaps matches TRBD2 (6 bases). The V gene lost 2 bases and the J gene lost 7 bases, with 9 bases spanning the gap. CDR1 is SGHVS and CDR2 is FNYEAQ in the germline V gene. This CDR3 contains 13 residues. The CDR3 protein is CASSLRGMNEQFF. The CDR3 bases are TGTGCCAGCAGCTTACGGGGGATGAATGAGCAGTTCTTC.

The chain combines TRBV5-1 with TRBJ2-5; 7 bases fit TRBD2. Trimming removed 1 base from V and 5 bases from J; junction bases left unmatched: 2. The CDR3 contains 13 residues. CDR1 SGHRS and CDR2 YFSETQ come from the germline V gene. The CDR3 protein is CASSLLLAETQYF. The CDR3 region has the DNA TGCGCCAGCAGCTTGCTACTAGCGGAGACCCAGTACTTC. The whole variable domain, filled in from reference TRBV5-1 and TRBJ2-5, reads KAGVTQTPRYLIKTRGQQVTLSCSPISGHRSVSWYQQTPGQGLQFLFEYFSETQRNKGNFPGRFSGRQFSNSRSEMNVSTLELGDSALYLCASSLLLAETQYFGPGTRLLVL.

This sequence joins TRBV11-2 and TRBJ2-1; D uncertain. Trimming removed 4 bases at V and 0 bases at J, with 13 bases between. CDR3 length: 16 residues. The germline V gene has CDR1 SGHAT and CDR2 FQNNGV. The CDR3 DNA is TGTGCCAGCAGCTATTCAGCAGGTGACTCCTACAATGAGCAGTTCTTC. It yields the protein CASSYSAGDSYNEQFF.

The genes are TRBV10-3 and TRBJ1-1; perhaps TRBD1 as D (6 bases). CDR1 and CDR2 (germline): ENHRY, SYGVKD. The CDR3 sequence is 14 residues long. V was shortened by 2 bases and J by 0 bases, with 7 bases between the two germline ends. The CDR3 loop is CAISETGLNTEAFF. In DNA form, the CDR3 reads TGTGCCATCAGTGAGACAGGGCTGAACACTGAAGCTTTCTTT.

CDR3 bases: TGTGCCAGCAGCTTAACAGCGGGAGGGATAAGCGCCTACAATGAGCAGTTCTTC. Translation: CASSLTAGGISAYNEQFF. V usage is TRBV11-2 and J usage is TRBJ2-1, with TRBD2 matching 10 bases. This CDR3 region has 18 residues. From germline, CDR1 is SGHAT and CDR2 FQNNGV. After removal of 2 bases from V and 2 bases from J, the junction contained 9 bases not matched to a gene.

V usage is TRBV18 and J usage is TRBJ1-1; D uncertain. CDR1 and CDR2 from the germline V gene are KGHSH and LQKENI. The CDR3 runs to 13 residues. Between the trimmed V and J ends, which lost 2 bases and 5 bases, there was a span of 9 bases. The CDR3 DNA is TGTGCCAGCTCACCAGGGAGGGCAACTGAAGCTTTCTTT. Translating it yields CASSPGRATEAFF.

The chain recombines TRBV20-1 with TRBJ2-7; weak D call: TRBD2 (6 bases). Germline V gives CDR1 DFQATT, CDR2 SNEGSKA (reference sequence). V was shortened by 3 bases and J by 4 bases, with 16 bases between the two germline ends. The CDR3 consists of 14 residues. CDR3 bases: TGCAGTGCTAGTACAGGAAGTGGAGGGTACGAGCAGTACTTC. It is translated as CSASTGSGGYEQYF.

This clone was seen just once. The rearrangement links TRBV6-5 to TRBJ2-4; 13 positions agree with TRBD2. The CDR3 runs to 12 residues. The germline gives CDR1 MNHEY, CDR2 SVGAGI. The V gene end was trimmed by 6 bases and the J gene end by 15 bases; junction bases not matched to a gene: 5. The CDR3 region is CASRGLAGLLYF. The CDR3 coding sequence is TGTGCCAGCAGGGGACTAGCGGGGCTACTGTACTTC.

This chain uses TRBV19 with TRBJ1-5; D call uncertain. This CDR3 contains 15 residues. Per germline, CDR1 LNHDA and CDR2 SQIVND (reference sequence). Trimming pared 9 bases from V and 2 bases from J, leaving 17 bases between. DNA of the CDR3: TGTGCCAGCAGTGCGTGGGCGGGCGGCAATCAGCCCCAGCATTTT. This sequence encodes CASSAWAGGNQPQHF.

The rearrangement links TRBV18 to TRBJ1-5, with a possible D match to TRBD1 (6 bases). The V gene lost 3 bases and the J gene lost 5 bases, with 14 bases spanning the gap. Germline V gene data show CDR1 as KGHSH and CDR2 as LQKENI. The CDR3 totals 15 residues. The CDR3 DNA reads TGTGCCAGCTCACCCACGGAAGGGGGGGATCAGCCCCAGCATTTT. Protein sequence: CASSPTEGGDQPQHF. Full variable domain (outside the CDR3, taken from reference TRBV18 and TRBJ1-5): NAGVMQNPRHLVRRRGQEARLRCSPMKGHSHVYWYRQLPEEGLKFMVYLQKENIIDESGMPKERFSAEFPKEGPSILRIQQVVRGDSAAYFCASSPTEGGDQPQHFGDGTRLSIL.

The gene calls are TRBV15 and TRBJ2-1; possibly TRBD1 for D (6 bases). The V end was cut by 0 bases, the J end by 1 base, with 7 bases between. This CDR3 comprises 15 residues. CDR1 and CDR2 from the germline V gene are LNHNV and YYDKDF (reference sequence). CDR3 sequence: CATSRDTGSYNEQFF. As DNA, the CDR3 is TGTGCCACCAGCAGAGACACAGGGTCCTACAATGAGCAGTTCTTC.

This clone was counted once. The V gene is TRBV4-1, the J gene TRBJ2-2; TRBD1 is a possible D gene (6 bases). This CDR3 spans 16 amino acids. Trimming cost V 0 bases and J 2 bases, with 10 bases left between them. CDR1 is MGHRA, CDR2 YSYEKL, per germline. The CDR3 DNA reads as TGCGCCAGCAGCCAAGAAGGGGACATAAACACCGGGGAGCTGTTTTTT. Its translation: CASSQEGDINTGELFF.

This clone was observed once. The chain uses TRBV6-5 and TRBJ2-7; D uncertain. CDR1 is MNHEY, CDR2 SVGAGI, per germline. Trimming took off 6 bases at V and 2 bases at J, with 8 bases between the two ends. CDR3 length: 12 residues. CDR3 DNA sequence: TGTGCCAGCAGCCGACAACCCTACGAGCAGTACTTC. Its protein is CASSRQPYEQYF.

As for this clone: The same CDR3 can be traced to other DNA sequences in this sample. This chain joins TRBV19 and TRBJ1-5; no reliable D call. Germline V gives CDR1 LNHDA, CDR2 SQIVND (reference sequence). CDR3 length: 12 amino acids. V was cut by 6 bases and J by 2 bases, with 5 bases left in between. The CDR3 is CASRRGNQPQHF. CDR3 bases: TGTGCCAGTAGGAGAGGCAATCAGCCCCAGCATTTT.

The chain carries TRBV14 and TRBJ2-7; possible D gene TRBD1, 6 bases. Germline V lookup: CDR1 SGHDN, CDR2 FVKESK. CDR3 size: 14 residues. Trimming took 5 bases from V and 6 from J, leaving 17 bases between them. CDR3 loop: CASSAGTSASEQYF. As DNA, the CDR3 is TGTGCCAGCAGCGCCGGGACATCGGCTAGCGAGCAGTACTTC.

The chain carries TRBV7-9 and TRBJ2-3; possible D gene TRBD1, 5 bases. The ends were cut back, 2 bases at V and 0 bases at J, with 6 bases in the middle. The germline gives CDR1 SEHNR, CDR2 FQNEAQ (reference sequence). The CDR3 contains 14 residues. The CDR3 sequence is CASSLRGSTDTQYF. The CDR3 DNA follows: TGTGCCAGCAGCTTAAGGGGTAGCACAGATACGCAGTATTTT.

The chain couples TRBV6-1 to TRBJ2-7; 10 bases are a match to TRBD1. There are 15 residues in the CDR3. Germline CDR1 MNHNS, CDR2 SASEGT. V gave up 0 bases and J gave up 5 bases; unmatched junction bases: 4. CDR3 region: CASSEAGTGVNEQYF. CDR3 sequence (DNA): TGTGCCAGCAGTGAAGCGGGGACAGGGGTGAACGAGCAGTACTTC.